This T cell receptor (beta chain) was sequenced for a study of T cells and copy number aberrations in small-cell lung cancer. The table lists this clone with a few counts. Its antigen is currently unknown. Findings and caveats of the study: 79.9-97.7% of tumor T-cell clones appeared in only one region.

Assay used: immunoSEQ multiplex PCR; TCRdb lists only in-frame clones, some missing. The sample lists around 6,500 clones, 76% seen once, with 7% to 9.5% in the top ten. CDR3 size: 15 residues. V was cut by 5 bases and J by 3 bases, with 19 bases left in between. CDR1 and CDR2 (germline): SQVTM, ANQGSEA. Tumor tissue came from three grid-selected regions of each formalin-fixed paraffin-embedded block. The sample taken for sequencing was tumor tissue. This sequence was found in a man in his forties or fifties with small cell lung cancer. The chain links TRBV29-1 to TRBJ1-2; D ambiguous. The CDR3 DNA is TGCAGCGTTCTTGGCGGGCCGGCTACCGACTATGGCTACACCTTC. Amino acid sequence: CSVLGGPATDYGYTF.